This T cell receptor beta chain was sequenced for a study of shared clonotypes between healthy human individuals. Across the study: Each donor's CD8 memory used one plate, CD8 naive two, each CD4 subset three.

The germline CDR1 and CDR2 sequences are SEHNR and FQNEAQ (reference sequence). This CDR3 has 13 amino acids. TCRdb's table, derived via immunoSEQ multiplex PCR, lists solely in-frame clones and lacks some. Of approximately 1.5 million clones in the sample, approximately 98.5% were seen once. Concerning this clone: Its specificity is not known. The junction departs from germline at one end; a sequencing error may be responsible.

Study results and caveats: Among the subsets, naive ones generally showed larger estimated richness than memory ones. Non-shared clonotypes were found to have lower generation probabilities than the clonotypes that were shared by all four of the sorted-subset donors.

The sequencing input was naive CD4+ T cells sorted from blood. Subset reported: CD45RA+ positively selected. The J gene is TRBJ1-5, the V gene TRBV7-9, with D unclear. The TCR comes from a man between 25 and 39 years old in good health. The CDR3 reads CASSLGSATEFLF. The CDR3 nucleotides read TGTGCCAGCAGCTTAGGGTCGGCGACGGAGTTCTTATTT.